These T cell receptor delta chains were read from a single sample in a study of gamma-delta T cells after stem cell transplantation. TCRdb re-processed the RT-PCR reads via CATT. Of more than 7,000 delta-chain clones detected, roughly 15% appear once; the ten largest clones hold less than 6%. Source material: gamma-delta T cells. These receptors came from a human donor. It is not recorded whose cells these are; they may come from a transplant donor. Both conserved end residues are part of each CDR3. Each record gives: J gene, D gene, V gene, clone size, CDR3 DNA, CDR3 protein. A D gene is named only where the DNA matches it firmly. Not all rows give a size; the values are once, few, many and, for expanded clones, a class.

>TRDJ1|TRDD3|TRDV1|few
TGTGCTCTTGGGGAACTAAGACCTGGGACTGGGGGATACGCGAACCGTGAACTCATCTTT
CALGELRPGTGGYANRELIF
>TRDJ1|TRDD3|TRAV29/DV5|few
TGTGCAGCATCCCATCGTGGACTGGGGGATGATAAACTCATCTTT
CAASHRGLGDDKLIF
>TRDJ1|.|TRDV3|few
TGTGCCTTTAGGCACTACAAGACCGATAAACTCATCTTT
CAFRHYKTDKLIF
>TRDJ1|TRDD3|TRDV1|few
TGTGCCCTTGGGGCACGGAGGCCTTCCATTGGGGATACGCAGAATAGGAGAACCGATAAACTCATCTTT
CALGARRPSIGDTQNRRTDKLIF
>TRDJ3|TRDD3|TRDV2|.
TGTGCCTGTGACCCGGTACTGGGGGCCCACTCCTGGGACACCCGACAGATGTTTTTC
CACDPVLGAHSWDTRQMFF
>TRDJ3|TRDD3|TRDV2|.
TGTGCCTGTGACACCGTACTGGGGGATACTTCAAGCTCCTGGGACACCCGACAGATGTTTTTC
CACDTVLGDTSSSWDTRQMFF
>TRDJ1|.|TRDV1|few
TGTGCTCTTGGGGAACTCAAAGACAAGTCGCCTACGTTTAACTTGGGGACCTTGTACACCGATAAACTCATCTTT
CALGELKDKSPTFNLGTLYTDKLIF
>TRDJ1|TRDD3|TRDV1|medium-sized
TGTGCTCTTGGGGAACTAAACTGGGGGAAACCCACAGGCCCCGATAAACTCATCTTT
CALGELNWGKPTGPDKLIF
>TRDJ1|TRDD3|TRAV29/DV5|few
TGTGCAGCAAGCCCCAGGTGGGGCTACTTACCGTACTGGGGGATACGAGGCACCGATAAACTCATCTTT
CAASPRWGYLPYWGIRGTDKLIF
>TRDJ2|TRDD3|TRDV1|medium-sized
TGTGCTCTTGGGAAAGGGGGAGTACTGGGGGATATAGCTTTGACAGCACAACTCTTCTTT
CALGKGGVLGDIALTAQLFF
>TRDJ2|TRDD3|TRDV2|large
TGTGCCTGTGACGTACTGGGGGAGACAGCACAACTCTTCTTT
CACDVLGETAQLFF
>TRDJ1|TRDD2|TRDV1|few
TGTGCTCTTGGGGACTATTCCTACGCAGGCCCCTACACCGATAAACTCATCTTT
CALGDYSYAGPYTDKLIF
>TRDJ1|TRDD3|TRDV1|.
TGTGCTCTTGGGGAACAGTCCCTTACTGGGGGATACGCCGATAAACTCATCTTT
CALGEQSLTGGYADKLIF
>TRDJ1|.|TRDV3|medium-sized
TGTGCCTTCGGCCTTCCCGAGGACGATAAACTCATCTTT
CAFGLPEDDKLIF
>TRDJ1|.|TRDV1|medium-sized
TGTGCTCTTGGGGCCCCGTTTCAAGGTTTCACCGATAAACTCATCTTT
CALGAPFQGFTDKLIF
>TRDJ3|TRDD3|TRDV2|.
TGTGCCTGTGACACTGGGGGATACGTTAGCTCCTGGGACACCCGACAGATGTTTTTC
CACDTGGYVSSWDTRQMFF
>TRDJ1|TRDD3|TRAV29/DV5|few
TGTGCAACAAGCGCGATAGTCCCGTACTGGGGGATACAAGATAAACTCATCTTT
CATSAIVPYWGIQDKLIF
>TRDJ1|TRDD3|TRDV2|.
TGTGCCTCTCTGGGGGATACTCCTTACACCGATAAACTCATCTTT
CASLGDTPYTDKLIF
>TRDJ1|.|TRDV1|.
TGTGCTCTTGGGGAACGCGGCTACGGAGCTAAGTACACCGATAAACTCATCTTT
CALGERGYGAKYTDKLIF
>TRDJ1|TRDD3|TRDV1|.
TGTGCTCTTGGTCAAAAAACGGGCCGACTGGGGATCAACACCGATAAACTCATCTTT
CALGQKTGRLGINTDKLIF
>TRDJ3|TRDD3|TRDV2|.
TGTGCCTGTGACACCGTGGGGGATACGCGGAGCTCCTGGGACACCCGACAGATGTTTTTC
CACDTVGDTRSSWDTRQMFF
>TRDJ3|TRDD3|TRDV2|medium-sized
TGTGCCTGTGACATACTGGGGGATACCTCCTGGGACACCCGACAGATGTTTTTC
CACDILGDTSWDTRQMFF
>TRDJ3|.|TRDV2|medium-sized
TGTGCCTGTGACACCGTGGAGGAAAAGGCCCGACAGATGTTTTTC
CACDTVEEKARQMFF
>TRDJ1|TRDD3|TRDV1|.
TGTGCTCTTGGGGAATTTACCCCGCCGCCCACTTGGGGGATACTTGTCGTGGGAGGCCTCATCTTT
CALGEFTPPPTWGILVVGGLIF
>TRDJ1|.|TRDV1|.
TGTGCTCTTGGGGAACTATCGGTGTACGATGGCCCGAGCGGGCCAAAATACGCCGATAAACTCATCTTT
CALGELSVYDGPSGPKYADKLIF
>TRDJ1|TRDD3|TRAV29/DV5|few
TGTGCAGCAAGATGGGGGATACAACGTACCGATAAACTCATCTTT
CAARWGIQRTDKLIF
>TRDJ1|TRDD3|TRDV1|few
TGTGCTCTTGGGGTACATACCATTCCCGTACTGGGGGATATTGAAGGGTCCGATAAACTCATCTTT
CALGVHTIPVLGDIEGSDKLIF
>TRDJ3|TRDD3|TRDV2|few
TGTGCCTGTGACAAAATACTGGGGGATATTGGCTGGGACACCCGACAGATGTTTTTC
CACDKILGDIGWDTRQMFF
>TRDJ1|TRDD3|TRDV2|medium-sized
TGTGCCTGTGACACCCGGGGCTGGGGGCCTTTAACCACCGATAAACTCATCTTT
CACDTRGWGPLTTDKLIF
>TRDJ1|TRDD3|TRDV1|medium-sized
TGTGCTCTTGGGGAACTGCCGGGGGATACTCCGGGACTCATCTTT
CALGELPGDTPGLIF
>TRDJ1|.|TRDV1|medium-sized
TGTGCTCTTGGGGAACCCCTGAGTCCACTGATGGGTTATACCGATAAACTCATCTTT
CALGEPLSPLMGYTDKLIF
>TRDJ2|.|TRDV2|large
TGTGCCTGTGACACCCTGCGGATACAAGGCCAACTCTTCTTT
CACDTLRIQGQLFF
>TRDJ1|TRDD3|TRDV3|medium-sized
TGTGCCTTTAGACCCAACTGGGGGATAACCACCGATAAACTCATCTTT
CAFRPNWGITTDKLIF
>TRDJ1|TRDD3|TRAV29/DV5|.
TGTGCAGCAAGCCTTCGCGGCCTTCCCACATGGGGGATACGTTACACCGATAAACTCATCTTT
CAASLRGLPTWGIRYTDKLIF
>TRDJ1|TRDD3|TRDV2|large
TGTGCCTGTGACACCGGGAGTACTGGGGGCTACACCGATAAACTCATCTTT
CACDTGSTGGYTDKLIF
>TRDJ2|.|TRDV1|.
TGTGCTCTTGGGGACATAATCGGCCTACCCTACCTCGTACTGAGGAGATTATTTTTGACAGCGCAACTCTTCTTT
CALGDIIGLPYLVLRRLFLTAQLFF
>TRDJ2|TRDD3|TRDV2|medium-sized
TGTGCCTGTGACACCGTACTGGGGGATCCGACAGCACAACTCTTCTTT
CACDTVLGDPTAQLFF
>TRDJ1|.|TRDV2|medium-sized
TGTGCCTGTGACACCGGGGGGTACACCGATAAACTCATCTTT
CACDTGGYTDKLIF
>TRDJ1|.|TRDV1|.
TGTGCTCTTGGGGAACTAGGAAGTACGGGGATCAACGACACCGATAAACTCATCTTT
CALGELGSTGINDTDKLIF
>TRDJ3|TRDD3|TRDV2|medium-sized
TGTGCCTGTGACACGTACTGGGGGATACGCTCCTGGGACACCCGACAGATGTTTTTC
CACDTYWGIRSWDTRQMFF
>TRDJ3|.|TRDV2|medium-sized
TGTGCCTGTGACACCGTGGGGGGGAGCTCCTGGGACACCCGACAGATGTTTTTC
CACDTVGGSSWDTRQMFF
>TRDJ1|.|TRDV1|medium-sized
TGTGCTCTTGGGGCCCATTGCTACTTCGGATACAACGATAAACTCATCTTT
CALGAHCYFGYNDKLIF
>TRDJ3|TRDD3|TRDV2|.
TGTGCCTTCGCCTGGGGGCCGCGCTCCTGGGACACCCGACAGATGTTTTTC
CAFAWGPRSWDTRQMFF
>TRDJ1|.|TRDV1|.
TGTGCTCTTGGGGAATTGAGCTGGCCTTCCTTCGTTGGTGGGGGCCCCACTTCCCCCCCGAACACCGATAAACTCATCTTT
CALGELSWPSFVGGGPTSPPNTDKLIF
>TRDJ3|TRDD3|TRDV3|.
TGTGCCTCAACCCCCGTACTGGGGGATACTTCCTGGGACACCCGACAGATGTTTTTC
CASTPVLGDTSWDTRQMFF
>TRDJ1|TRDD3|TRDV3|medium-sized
TGTGCCTTCCGAATACCTTTCCCCCAGTACTGGGGGCCAGTCTATCGCTCCGACGATAAACTCATCTTT
CAFRIPFPQYWGPVYRSDDKLIF
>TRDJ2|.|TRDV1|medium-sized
TGTGCTCTTGGGGAACTAATGGTATACGCGAAGGCACAACTCTTCTTT
CALGELMVYAKAQLFF
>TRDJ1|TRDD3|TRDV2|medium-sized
TGTGCCTGTGACACCGGGCTCCCCACTGGGGGATACGGGACCGATAAACTCATCTTT
CACDTGLPTGGYGTDKLIF
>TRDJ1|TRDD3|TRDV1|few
TGTGCTCTTGGGGAACCTGGGGATAACAATCTCTTAACGGGTACTGGGGGACGCTACACCGATAAACTCATCTTT
CALGEPGDNNLLTGTGGRYTDKLIF
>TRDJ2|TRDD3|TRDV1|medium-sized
TGTGCTCTTGGGGACCACCGGGGCTGGGGGATAGATCCGACAGCACAACTCTTCTTT
CALGDHRGWGIDPTAQLFF
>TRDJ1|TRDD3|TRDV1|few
TGTGCTCTTGAATTGGGGTTGGGGGATACCGACACCGATAAACTCATCTTT
CALELGLGDTDTDKLIF
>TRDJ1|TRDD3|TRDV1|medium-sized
TGTGCTCTTGGGGAACTTCACTGGGGGATCCCAGGTTACACCGATAAACTCATCTTT
CALGELHWGIPGYTDKLIF
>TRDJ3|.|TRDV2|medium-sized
TGTGCCTGTGACACCGAAGGGGAGAGCTCCTGGGACACCCGACAGATGTTTTTC
CACDTEGESSWDTRQMFF
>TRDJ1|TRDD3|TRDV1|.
TGTGCTCTTGGGGCAAAAGGAGGGTACTGGGGGATAAGGGCCGATAAACTCATCTTT
CALGAKGGYWGIRADKLIF
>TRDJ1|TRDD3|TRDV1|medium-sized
TGTGCTCTTGGGGAACTTGCTGGGGGATACCCCGATAAACTCATCTTT
CALGELAGGYPDKLIF
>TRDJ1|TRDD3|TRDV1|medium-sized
TGTGCTCTTGGGGATTCAACTCACACTTGGGGGACCACCGATAAACTCATCTTT
CALGDSTHTWGTTDKLIF
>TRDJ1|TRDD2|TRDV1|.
TGTGCTCTTGGGGAGCTTTTCCCGAGCTTCCTACCCGTACGGGGTTTCATCACCGATAAACTCATCTTT
CALGELFPSFLPVRGFITDKLIF
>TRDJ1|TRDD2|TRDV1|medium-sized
TGTGCTCTTGGGGAACCGCAAGACCCTTCCTTCCTACAGGGTAAACTCATCTTT
CALGEPQDPSFLQGKLIF
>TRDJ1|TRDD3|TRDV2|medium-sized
TGTGCCTGTGACACCGTAAGACTGGGGGTCACTCCGTACACCGATAAACTCATCTTT
CACDTVRLGVTPYTDKLIF
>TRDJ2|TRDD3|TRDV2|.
TGTGCCTGTGTCACCAAGGTTGGGGGATACGAGACAGCACAACTCTTCTTC
CACVTKVGGYETAQLFF